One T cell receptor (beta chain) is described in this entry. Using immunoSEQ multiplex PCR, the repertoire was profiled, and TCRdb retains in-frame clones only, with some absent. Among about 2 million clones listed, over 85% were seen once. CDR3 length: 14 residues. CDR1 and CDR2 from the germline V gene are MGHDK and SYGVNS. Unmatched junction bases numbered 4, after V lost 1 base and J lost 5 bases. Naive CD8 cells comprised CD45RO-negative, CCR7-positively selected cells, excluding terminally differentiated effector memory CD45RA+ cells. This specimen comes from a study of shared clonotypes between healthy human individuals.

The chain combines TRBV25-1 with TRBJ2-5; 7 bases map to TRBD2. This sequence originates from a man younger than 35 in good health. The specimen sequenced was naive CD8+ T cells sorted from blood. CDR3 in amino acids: CASSEFGGKETQYF. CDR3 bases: TGTGCCAGCAGTGAATTCGGGGGGAAGGAGACCCAGTACTTC.